The clone carrying this TCR beta chain was recorded only once. The antigen remains unidentified. The CDR3 is made up of 14 amino acids. V shed 0 bases and J shed 7 bases, with 10 bases lying between them. Germline CDR1 LGHDT, CDR2 YNNKEL (reference sequence). TCRdb passed the 5' RACE reads through MiXCR, listing each CDR3 protein once. This table holds 420,000 or so distinct CDR3 sequences, approximately 17% found once. This entry belongs to a study of identical twins. The study, taken as a whole, reports: Among monozygotic twins, out-of-frame TCR alpha sharing exceeded what models predicted.

The sequence derives from a man aged 45-65 years in good health. Sequencing was done on a sample of naive T cells sorted from blood. J is TRBJ2-1 and V is TRBV3-1; D perhaps matches TRBD2 (6 bases). The CDR3 bases are TGTGCCAGCAGCCAAGAGGCGGGGAGTAATGAGCAGTTCTTC. This translates into CASSQEAGSNEQFF.